The sequence of this TCR beta chain was determined in a study of T cell repertoires in cytomegalovirus infection. Study-wide context: From public TCR beta signatures came an indication of both CMV infection and matching HLA type. Broader study findings: HLA-C-restricted CMV clonotypes gave the most frequent clonotype in two of eight donors.

In TCRdb, the reads were re-called with MiXCR into one record per CDR3 protein. The top ten hold 2.5% to 3.5% of the sample, which has under 850,000 distinct CDR3 sequences, 35% seen once. Worth noting for this clonotype: Its target is not known.

The V and J ends lost 10 bases and 7 bases, in that order; junction bases with no gene match: 9. This CDR3 has 13 residues. CDR1 and CDR2 from the germline V gene are MNHNY and SVGAGI (reference sequence). The receptor's source is a human donor in good health (CMV status not recorded). Some clones in this sample may be carry-over from other donors' samples. The genes are TRBV6-6 and TRBJ2-1; 8 nucleotides agree with TRBD1. The specimen sequenced was PBMCs. As DNA, the CDR3 is TGTGCCATCAGGGGGCCGGCAAGTAATGAGCAGTTCTTC. This sequence encodes CAIRGPASNEQFF.